This T cell receptor beta chain is from a study of T-cell reconstitution after alpha-beta-depleted transplantation in children. Comment on this clonotype: Its antigen remains unknown.

Researchers prepared the TCRbeta library using unique molecular identifiers, the study reports. MiXCR was run by TCRdb on the PCR reads, yielding one entry per CDR3 protein. The data show about a million distinct CDR3 sequences, roughly 29% seen once. Study-wide results and limits: Newly made T cells mostly supplied T-cell counts and diversity one year after transplant. Reports say that about two months after transplant, the alpha-beta T cells came out of several hundred graft clones that had expanded.

V lost 3 bases to trimming and J lost 1 base, with 10 bases between them. This CDR3 spans 14 amino acids. CDR1 is SGHDT and CDR2 is YYEEEE in the germline V gene. This receptor was obtained from a boy under three years old who had a stem cell transplant for SCID, so the T cells may come from the graft donor. The sequences come from PBMCs, mostly from graft donor cells, collected 360 days after TCRalphabeta/CD19-depleted stem cell transplant. The rearrangement uses TRBV5-6 and TRBJ1-1; D is ambiguous. CDR3 DNA: TGTGCCAGCAGCTACGGGCCGGGGAACACTGAAGCTTTCTTT. Encoded protein: CASSYGPGNTEAFF.